This passage covers 14 T cell receptor beta chains from one sample sequenced in a study of T cells in Graves' hyperthyroidism and ophthalmopathy. RNA transcripts served as the template for amplifying TCR beta CDR3 regions. TCR CDR3 regions were first amplified by RT-PCR with HTBI primers. TCRdb itself ran the multiplex PCR reads through MiXCR, one entry per CDR3 protein. The sample includes around 450,000 distinct CDR3 sequences, roughly an eighth of them seen just once. The sample consisted of blood. Every receptor here comes from a woman between 18 and 30 years old with Graves' hyperthyroidism.

This clonotype was detected many times. The V gene is TRBV7-9, the J gene TRBJ1-1; unclear D gene. The germline gives CDR1 SEHNR, CDR2 FQNEAQ (reference sequence). The CDR3 spans 15 residues. Deletions cut 1 base from V and 0 bases from J, with 9 bases between. In DNA form, the CDR3 reads TGTGCCAGCAGCTTAGTTCCAGACTTGAACACTGAAGCTTTCTTT. Translating it yields CASSLVPDLNTEAFF.

CDR3 sequence reads: CASSLVLAGGQETQYF. The CDR3 DNA follows: TGTGCCAGCAGCTTAGTACTAGCGGGAGGCCAAGAGACCCAGTACTTC. The V call is TRBV11-2, the J call TRBJ2-5; 12 nucleotides align to TRBD2. This CDR3 contains 16 residues. The V gene's germline CDR1 is SGHAT and CDR2 FQNNGV. Unmatched junction bases numbered 1, after V lost 1 base and J lost 1 base.

This clonotype came up a few times. A read error may be the cause here, since a much bigger clone is one base away. The chain couples TRBV6-2 or TRBV6-3 to TRBJ1-5, with 7 bases lining up with TRBD1. Germline CDR1 reads MNHEY; CDR2 reads SVGEGT. The CDR3 totals 14 residues. Trimming cost V 2 bases and J 5 bases; bases outside gene matches: 3. In DNA, the CDR3 is TGTGCCAGCAGTTACCGACAGGGCGATCAGCCCCAGCATTTT. As protein: CASSYRQGDQPQHF.

This clonotype was observed at least ten times. The chain carries TRBV28 and TRBJ2-1; 9 bases map to TRBD2. Germline lookup yields CDR1 MDHEN and CDR2 SYDVKM. The trim removed 5 bases at V and 0 bases at J, leaving 8 bases unmatched. The CDR3 extends over 17 amino acids. CDR3 nucleotide sequence: TGTGCCAGCAGTCCAATAGCGGGAGATATCTCCTACAATGAGCAGTTCTTC. Protein product: CASSPIAGDISYNEQFF.

V and J are TRBV29-1 and TRBJ2-3; 8 bases are a match to TRBD1. The junction had 3 bases not matched to a gene; V was cut back by 6 bases and J by 1 base. Germline CDR1 and CDR2: SQVTM and ANQGSEA. The CDR3 extends over 13 amino acids. Here the CDR3 DNA reads TGCAGCGTGGCGACAGGGGGCACAGATACGCAGTATTTT. This encodes CSVATGGTDTQYF.

This clonotype was seen ten or more times. The gene calls are TRBV28 and TRBJ2-7; 8 nucleotides agree with TRBD2. CDR1 MDHEN and CDR2 SYDVKM come from the germline V gene. J was trimmed by 0 bases and V by 7 bases; bases with no gene match: 8. There are 15 residues in the CDR3. CDR3 coding DNA: TGTGCCAGCACCGCCCGGGGGGGCGCCTCCTACGAGCAGTACTTC. Translation gives CASTARGGASYEQYF.

The V and J genes are TRBV4-2 and TRBJ2-3; TRBD2 matches at 14 bases. V shed 1 base, J shed 6 bases, and the junction held 6 bases outside the gene matches. Germline assignment: CDR1 LGHNA and CDR2 YNFKEQ. The CDR3 has 17 amino acids. The CDR3 sequence is CASSQVPGLAGDDTQYF. DNA of the CDR3: TGTGCCAGCAGCCAAGTGCCGGGACTAGCGGGAGACGATACGCAGTATTTT.

In its sample, this clonotype was seen many times. The chain recombines TRBV2 with TRBJ1-5; 7 bases match TRBD1. The CDR3 has 14 residues. CDR1 SNHLY and CDR2 FYNNEI come from the germline V gene. Trimming took 6 bases from V and 0 from J; bases not matched to a gene: 2. CDR3 in amino acids: CASRNRGSNQPQHF. CDR3 coding DNA: TGTGCCAGCAGGAACAGGGGTAGCAATCAGCCCCAGCATTTT.

The chain combines TRBV25-1 with TRBJ1-2; 11 nucleotides align to TRBD1. Unmatched junction bases numbered 4, after V lost 3 bases and J lost 7 bases. This CDR3 is built from 14 residues. Germline assignment: CDR1 MGHDK and CDR2 SYGVNS. The CDR3 protein is CASSEGQGVLGYTF. In DNA, the CDR3 is TGTGCCAGCAGTGAGGGACAGGGGGTCCTTGGCTACACCTTC.

This clonotype has ten or more counts. This rearrangement joins TRBV3-1 to TRBJ1-2; D is possibly TRBD1 (5 bases). The CDR3 is 16 residues long. Trimming left V 0 bases short and J 5 bases short, with 16 bases between. Germline V CDR1 and CDR2: LGHDT, YNNKEL (reference sequence). DNA of the CDR3: TGTGCCAGCAGCCAAGATACCGGGACGAATGGATATGGCTACACCTTC. Translated, it gives CASSQDTGTNGYGYTF.

The chain couples TRBV27 to TRBJ2-1; 10 bases map to TRBD1. The ends lost 5 bases at V and 8 bases at J; junction bases unmatched: 18. CDR3 length: 18 amino acids. The germline gives CDR1 MNHEY, CDR2 SMNVEV (reference sequence). The DNA for the CDR3 is TGTGCCAGCAGTCAAAGGGGGAGACAGGGGGCGAGATCTGATGAGCAGTTCTTC. Translated: CASSQRGRQGARSDEQFF.

The J gene is TRBJ2-7, the V gene TRBV6-5, with unresolved D. The CDR3 covers 16 residues. Germline CDR1 and CDR2: MNHEY and SVGAGI. V lost 0 bases, J lost 4 bases, and 16 bases lay in between. CDR3 in DNA: TGTGCCAGCAGTTACTCTCCTTCCTTCGGTGGGTACGAGCAGTACTTC. Its protein is CASSYSPSFGGYEQYF.

This clonotype was found many times. The chain has TRBV12-3 or TRBV12-4 and TRBJ1-1; D ambiguous. This CDR3 region has 14 residues. V shed 3 bases and J shed 4 bases, with 12 bases lying between them. CDR3 loop: CASSLLSGRTEAFF. The CDR3 nucleotides read TGTGCCAGCAGTTTGTTGTCTGGTCGCACTGAAGCTTTCTTT.

The chain is built from TRBV7-9 and TRBJ2-5, with 8 positions matching TRBD1. The V and J ends lost 6 bases and 13 bases, in that order; junction bases with no gene match: 4. The germline gives CDR1 SEHNR, CDR2 FQNEAQ (reference sequence). This CDR3 contains 10 residues. The CDR3 spells CASRRQGRYF. The CDR3 coding sequence is TGTGCCAGCAGGAGACAGGGGAGGTACTTC.